These 17 T cell receptor beta chains were all obtained from the same sample, sequenced in a study of cytotoxic CD8 clonotypes in ibrutinib-treated CLL. Method: immunoSEQ multiplex PCR; TCRdb's copy keeps in-frame clones and lacks some. Of tens of thousands of clones in the sample, 69% were seen once. The input for sequencing was PBMCs, taken at disease progression, from a patient treated with ibrutinib. Source of these receptors: a human donor with chronic lymphocytic leukemia.

The gene calls are TRBV27 and TRBJ1-4, with D unclear. Looked up from germline, CDR1 is MNHEY and CDR2 is SMNVEV (reference sequence). With 3 bases removed from V and 7 bases from J, the gap between germline ends came to 15 bases. This CDR3 region has 15 residues. This CDR3 is CASSLGGSKGEKLFF. CDR3 sequence (DNA): TGTGCCAGCAGTTTGGGCGGATCCAAAGGTGAAAAACTGTTTTTT.

The J gene is TRBJ2-6, the V gene TRBV29-1; 8 bases line up with TRBD2. The CDR3 is 20 residues long. Germline CDR1 and CDR2: SQVTM and ANQGSEA. Germline trimming cut 0 bases from V and 0 bases from J; bases unmatched to any gene: 13. The CDR3 DNA reads TGCAGCGTTGAAGATCGGATTGGCGCGGGGGGATCCTCTGGGGCCAACGTCCTGACTTTC. Its translation: CSVEDRIGAGGSSGANVLTF.

The rearrangement joins TRBV2 to TRBJ2-7; weak D call: TRBD1 (5 bases). In germline, CDR1 is SNHLY, CDR2 FYNNEI. Between the trimmed V and J ends, which lost 2 bases and 0 bases, there was a span of 11 bases. The CDR3 is made up of 15 amino acids. DNA of the CDR3: TGTGCCAGCAGTGAATACACAGGATTCTCCTACGAGCAGTACTTC. Protein sequence: CASSEYTGFSYEQYF.

This chain links TRBV7-6 with TRBJ1-1; D unresolved. V lost 1 base and J 3 bases, leaving 6 bases between the germline ends. The germline CDR1 and CDR2 sequences are SGHVS and FNYEAQ. This CDR3 is built from 13 residues. This CDR3 is CASSLERYTEAFF. The CDR3 region has the DNA TGTGCCAGCAGCTTAGAAAGATACACTGAAGCTTTCTTT.

The chain combines TRBV2 with TRBJ2-3; no definite D call. This CDR3 is built from 12 residues. Trimming stripped 5 bases from V and 0 bases from J, with 3 bases between. CDR1 and CDR2 (germline): SNHLY, FYNNEI. Here the CDR3 reads CASSHSTDTQYF. In DNA, the CDR3 is TGTGCCAGCAGTCATAGCACAGATACGCAGTATTTT.

This chain joins TRBV2 and TRBJ2-5; a possible D gene is TRBD1 (5 bases). The CDR3 length is 15 residues. Germline assignment: CDR1 SNHLY and CDR2 FYNNEI. The V end was cut by 6 bases, the J end by 0 bases, with 14 bases between. CDR3 DNA sequence: TGTGCCAGCAGCCCGACAGCCAGGTACCAAGAGACCCAGTACTTC. Its translation: CASSPTARYQETQYF.

CDR3 sequence (DNA): TGTGCCAGCAGCTTGGCGTCTTCCTATGGCTACACCTTC. This gives the protein CASSLASSYGYTF. This chain links TRBV5-5 with TRBJ1-2; no clear D gene. V was pared by 0 bases and J by 4 bases, with 7 bases between. CDR1 is SGHKS and CDR2 is YYEKEE in the germline V gene (reference sequence). The CDR3 length is 13 residues. Drawing the rest from reference TRBV5-5 and TRBJ1-2, the complete variable domain is DAGVTQSPTHLIKTRGQQVTLRCSPISGHKSVSWYQQVLGQGPQFIFQYYEKEERGRGNFPDRFSARQFPNYSSELNVNALLLGDSALYLCASSLASSYGYTFGSGTRLTVV.

This chain joins TRBV4-1 and TRBJ2-7; D may be TRBD1 (6 bases). The CDR3 is made up of 13 amino acids. Between the trimmed V and J ends, which lost 0 bases and 12 bases, there was a span of 15 bases. Germline V gene sequence: CDR1 MGHRA, CDR2 YSYEKL. The CDR3 reads CASSQDLGARGYF. CDR3 DNA: TGCGCCAGCAGCCAAGATTTGGGGGCCAGAGGGTACTTC.

The chain links TRBV27 to TRBJ2-7; TRBD1 matches 9 bases. The germline V gene encodes CDR1 MNHEY and CDR2 SMNVEV (reference sequence). The ends lost 5 bases at V and 3 bases at J; junction bases unmatched: 5. This CDR3 has 14 amino acids. CDR3: CASSQQGAGYEQYF. The CDR3 nucleotides read TGTGCCAGCAGTCAACAGGGGGCTGGCTACGAGCAGTACTTC.

CDR3 bases: TGTGCCAGCAGCTTGATGGCCGGGGGAAACACCATATATTTT. Amino acid sequence: CASSLMAGGNTIYF. V usage is TRBV5-6 and J usage is TRBJ1-3; D remains unclear. In germline, CDR1 is SGHDT, CDR2 YYEEEE. V was clipped by 1 base and J by 4 bases, with 9 bases between them. This CDR3 has 14 residues. Looking up the rest from reference TRBV5-6 and TRBJ1-3 gives the full variable domain: DAGVTQSPTHLIKTRGQQVTLRCSPKSGHDTVSWYQQALGQGPQFIFQYYEEEERQRGNFPDRFSGHQFPNYSSELNVNALLLGDSALYLCASSLMAGGNTIYFGEGSWLTVV.

This clone was seen once. This probably arose from a read error, given a far larger clone one base away. CDR3: CASSQEGTVVYEQYF. The CDR3 coding sequence is TGCGCCAGCAGCCAAGAAGGGACAGTGGTCTACGAGCAGTACTTC. The chain employs TRBV4-1 and TRBJ2-7; TRBD1 agrees at 7 bases. Germline V CDR1 and CDR2: MGHRA, YSYEKL. There are 15 residues in the CDR3. V was pared by 0 bases and J by 3 bases, with 5 bases of the junction left unmatched.

This chain connects TRBV29-1 to TRBJ1-4, with 9 nucleotides matching TRBD1. The CDR3 loop spans 13 amino acids. The J segment lost 7 bases and the V segment lost 7 bases, leaving 7 bases of the junction unmatched. Germline V lookup: CDR1 SQVTM, CDR2 ANQGSEA. CDR3 protein: CSGRDRVTEKLFF. CDR3 in DNA: TGCAGCGGTCGGGACAGGGTTACTGAAAAACTGTTTTTT.

The chain links TRBV30 to TRBJ2-7; D call uncertain. The V end was cut by 5 bases, the J end by 0 bases, with 11 bases between. Germline V gives CDR1 GTSNPN, CDR2 SVGIG (reference sequence). The CDR3 runs 13 residues. The CDR3: CAWGRSFSYEQYF. The CDR3 region has the DNA TGTGCCTGGGGCAGATCATTCTCCTACGAGCAGTACTTC.

V is TRBV7-9 and J is TRBJ1-6; D remains ambiguous. Germline CDR1 reads SEHNR; CDR2 reads FQNEAQ (reference sequence). This CDR3 contains 12 residues. Trimming took off 0 bases at V and 10 bases at J, with 4 bases between the two ends. The CDR3 DNA is TGTGCCAGCAGCTTAGCAGGATCACCCCTCCACTTT. This translates into CASSLAGSPLHF.

DNA of the CDR3: TGTGCCAGCAGCTTGGGACTAGCGGGGGTTGTCGTTTATGACGATGAGCAGTTCTTC. Encoded protein: CASSLGLAGVVVYDDEQFF. The chain combines TRBV11-2 with TRBJ2-1; 14 bases are a match to TRBD2. CDR3 length equals 19 residues. Per germline, CDR1 SGHAT and CDR2 FQNNGV. V lost 3 bases and J lost 8; bases outside the gene matches: 15.

There are many counts of this clone. The rearrangement links TRBV27 to TRBJ2-1; D possibly corresponds to TRBD1 (6 bases). Germline CDR1 is MNHEY and CDR2 is SMNVEV (reference sequence). V shed 0 bases and J shed 4 bases, with 10 bases lying between them. This CDR3 is 15 amino acids long. The CDR3 loop is CASSLSRDTYNEQFF. The CDR3 DNA reads as TGTGCCAGCAGTTTATCCCGGGACACTTACAATGAGCAGTTCTTC.

The chain couples TRBV9 to TRBJ1-1; the match to TRBD1 covers 7 bases. With 4 bases clipped from V and 1 base from J, the junction kept 4 bases outside the gene matches. Per germline, CDR1 SGDLS and CDR2 YYNGEE. This CDR3 is 14 amino acids long. The CDR3 bases are TGTGCCAGCAGCCGACAGGGACAGAACACTGAAGCTTTCTTT. It translates to CASSRQGQNTEAFF.